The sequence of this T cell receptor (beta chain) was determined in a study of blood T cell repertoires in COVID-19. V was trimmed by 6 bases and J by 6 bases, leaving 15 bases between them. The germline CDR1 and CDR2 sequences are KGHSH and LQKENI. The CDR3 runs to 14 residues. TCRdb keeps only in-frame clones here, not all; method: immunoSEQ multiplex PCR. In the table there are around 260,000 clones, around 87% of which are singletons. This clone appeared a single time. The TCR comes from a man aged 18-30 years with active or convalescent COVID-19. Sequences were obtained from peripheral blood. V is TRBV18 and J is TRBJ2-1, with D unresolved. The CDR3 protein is CASSRQVGSNEQFF. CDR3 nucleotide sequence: TGTGCCAGCTCGCGCCAGGTGGGCAGCAATGAGCAGTTCTTC.